This T cell receptor beta chain comes out of a study of T-cell reconstitution after alpha-beta-depleted transplantation in children. Study outcomes and limitations: T-cell numbers and diversity, one year after transplant, stemmed largely from T cells that were newly produced. Alpha-beta T cells present about two months after transplant were reported to originate from several hundred expanded graft clones.

About this clonotype itself: As yet, its antigen is unknown.

Library preparation (for TCRbeta) was performed with unique molecular identifiers. MiXCR was run by TCRdb on the PCR reads, yielding one entry per CDR3 protein. The sample yields hundreds of thousands of distinct CDR3 sequences, approximately 12% seen once. The germline gives CDR1 SGHTA, CDR2 FQGNSA. Trimming shortened V by 1 base and J by 7 bases, and 17 bases separated the two germline ends. The CDR3 runs to 16 residues. The TCR sequence derives from a male patient between 10 and 17 years old who had a stem cell transplant for acute myeloid leukemia, so the T cells may come from the graft donor. The chain is built from TRBV7-2 and TRBJ2-1; D perhaps matches TRBD2 (6 bases). The input for sequencing was PBMCs, mostly from graft donor cells, taken 360 days after TCRalphabeta/CD19-depleted stem cell transplant. CDR3 nucleotides: TGTGCCAGCAGCTTAGTGCCCAGGGCGCGGGGAAATGAGCAGTTCTTC. This sequence encodes CASSLVPRARGNEQFF.